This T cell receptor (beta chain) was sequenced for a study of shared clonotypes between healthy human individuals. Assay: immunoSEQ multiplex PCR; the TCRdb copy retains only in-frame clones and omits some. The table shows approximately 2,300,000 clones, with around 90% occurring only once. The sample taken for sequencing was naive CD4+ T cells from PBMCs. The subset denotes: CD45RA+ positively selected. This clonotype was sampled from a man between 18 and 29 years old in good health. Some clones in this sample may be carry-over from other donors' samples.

The CDR3 is CASSFPGQGAIPSSYNEQFF. In nucleotides, the CDR3 is TGTGCCAGCAGTTTTCCGGGACAGGGGGCGATCCCCAGCTCCTACAATGAGCAGTTCTTC. The chain links TRBV27 to TRBJ2-1; the match to TRBD1 covers 12 bases. This CDR3 spans 20 amino acids. Germline trimming cut 3 bases from V and 0 bases from J; bases unmatched to any gene: 12. Germline-derived CDR1 and CDR2 are MNHEY and SMNVEV (reference sequence).